This T cell receptor beta chain originates from a study of blood T cell repertoires in COVID-19 (dated by TCRdb to the early 2020s). The study in broad terms: Samples covering the acute and convalescent phases of COVID-19 were provided by collaborators in the United States, Italy and Spain. The prospective study material was composed of cDNA or gDNA derived from T cells, B-cell-depleted T cells, or PBMCs. Samples were obtained from the ongoing ImmuneRACE study (first 160 participants) and from over 1,000 subjects provided by 6 global collaborators. The sample metadata nearly always contained a de-identified subject ID, COVID-19 status, age in years and sex. Subjects who had been exposed to COVID-19, were actively infected with it, or had recovered from it provided the deeply sampled blood TCRbeta repertoires that made up the dataset. Where HLA class I and class II types were available, the types were taken from metadata supplied by the sample provider, not from assay-based typing. The repertoires were released in a freely available public database intended as a resource for research on the immune response to SARS-CoV-2. Paper-wide results and their limitations: The amount of clinical and demographic metadata varied by source and participant and was provided uncurated.

TCRbeta CDR3 regions were amplified from genomic DNA by means of the immunoSEQ Assay, a bias-controlled multiplex PCR. Per the original workflow: The number of nucleated cells in each sample was estimated by amplification of reference gene primers within the assay. Sequence reads were collapsed and filtered to measure the absolute abundance of every unique TCRbeta CDR3 rearrangement. For each sample, productive Simpson clonality was calculated as the square root of Simpson's diversity index over productive rearrangements. The immuneACCESS repertoire file appears here via TCRdb, limited to in-frame rearrangements. These files lack a portion of the clones; in checked studies, under half of the deficit traces to unresolved V genes, and the cause of the others is not known. The V and J calls and clone size are taken from that table; D and trimming were inferred from the DNA. The sample profile shows 150,000 to 180,000 clones; 65% to 90% of them were found once. The biggest ten clones account for 9.5% to 13% of the sample.

Note on this clone: Its specific antigen is unknown. Base-call qualities are not available, and no considerably larger clone is one nucleotide away.

One collaborating source in Seattle enrolled patients during active infection and followed them longitudinally through the course of disease. Collaborating institutions collected whole blood in K2EDTA tubes following their own protocols. For TCRbeta analysis, collaborators shipped samples in one of three forms: frozen whole blood, isolated PBMCs, or DNA extracted from either of those sample types. Including the terminal cysteine and phenylalanine, the CDR3 comprises 14 residues. The retained sequence is limited to the CDR3, 42 bases, with the frame set at the first base. At the junction V is shortened by 4 bases and J by 2 bases, with 9 bases in between. CDR1 and CDR2 were assigned from the germline V gene as KGHSH and LQKENI.

This chain is built from TRBV18 and TRBJ2-4, and perhaps TRBD1 as D gene, on 5 matching bases. The source is a woman in her sixties with COVID-19, enrolled during active disease. The sample was peripheral blood. The nucleotide sequence reads as follows: TGTGCCAGCTCACAAGGGGCACCCAAAAACATTCAGTACTTC. Its translation reads: CASSQGAPKNIQYF.